This T cell receptor beta chain was profiled in a study of cytomegalovirus exposure and HLA in healthy donors. This clone was picked up a small number of times. Its antigen is unidentified. Whole-study results and caveats: Evidence from a later analysis indicated that most CMV-associated TCR beta chains looked HLA-restricted.

This PCR relied on a set of 60 Vbeta primers and 13 Jbeta primers. The method was immunoSEQ multiplex PCR; TCRdb's version includes in-frame clones alone and lacks a portion of them. Of under 200,000 clones in the sample, around 67% are singletons; the top ten hold roughly 4%. CDR1 MDHEN and CDR2 SYDVKM come from the germline V gene. With 11 bases removed from V and 1 base from J, the gap between germline ends came to 9 bases. The CDR3 totals 12 residues. What was sequenced was PBMCs. The TCR comes from a woman younger than 30 in good health and CMV-seropositive. The rearrangement joins TRBV28 to TRBJ1-3; D is ambiguous. The CDR3 here is CAVQRSGNTIYF. CDR3 in DNA: TGTGCCGTACAGCGGTCTGGAAACACCATATATTTT.